These T cell receptor beta chains were read from a single sample in a study of blood T cells in healthy people across ages. From the 5' RACE reads, TCRdb called clonotypes with MiXCR, one entry per CDR3 protein. The data contain approximately 2,000,000 distinct CDR3 sequences, approximately 40% of them singletons. Sequencing input: blood. These receptors were taken from a human donor in good health. Each CDR3 is given with its conserved first and last residue. D genes are given only for firm matches. Size tells how often a clone was seen (once, few, many) or the class of an expanded clone, and some rows leave it out.

- - TRBJ2-2 TRBV7-9 CASSFARGGGTGELFF TGTGCCAGCAGCTTCGCCCGGGGAGGTGGCACCGGGGAGCTGTTTTTT
- - TRBJ1-1 TRBV29-1 CSVRSGNGNTEAFF TGCAGCGTTAGGTCGGGCAACGGGAACACTGAAGCTTTCTTT
- - TRBJ2-5 TRBV11-2 CASSRNQADRNQYF TGTGCCAGCAGCCGGAACCAGGCTGACAGGAATCAGTACTTC
- - TRBJ1-1 TRBV20-1 CSARGGSGSEAFF TGCAGTGCTAGAGGGGGCTCGGGCTCTGAAGCTTTCTTT
- few TRBJ2-7 TRBV5-1 CASSLVGTRPNYEQYF TGCGCCAGCAGCTTGGTGGGCACAAGACCCAACTACGAGCAGTACTTC
- - TRBJ1-5 TRBV20-1 CSASRGGLSNQPQHF TGCAGTGCTAGTAGGGGGGGATTGTCGAATCAGCCCCAGCATTTT
- - TRBJ1-1 TRBV9 CASSYDSSSRAFF TGTGCCAGCAGTTATGACAGTTCTTCTCGGGCTTTCTTT
TRBD1 few TRBJ2-7 TRBV5-1 CASSFEGASSYEQYF TGCGCCAGCAGCTTTGAGGGGGCCAGCTCCTACGAGCAGTACTTC
- few TRBJ2-1 TRBV7-9 CASMPPWNEQFF TGTGCCAGCATGCCCCCATGGAATGAGCAGTTCTTC
- few TRBJ2-5 TRBV18 CASSPRRDQETQYF TGTGCCAGCTCACCCCGGCGGGACCAAGAGACCCAGTACTTC